Reported below is one TCR beta chain. The antigen this receptor binds is unknown. Its ends do not fully match the called genes, so a read error is possible. The donors were under 40 Caucasian individuals from Russia, aged about 6 to 100 years, who were systemically healthy. Around 9.8 milliliters of peripheral blood were collected from each donor into EDTA-treated Vacutainer tubes. PBMCs were isolated by Ficoll-Paque density-gradient centrifugation, with at least 6.5 million obtained per sample. Total RNA was extracted from PBMCs with Trizol reagent, with at least 6 micrograms obtained per sample. The percentages of naive CD45RAhigh/CD27high T cells were determined by flow cytometry on a PBMC aliquot from every donor. The CDR3 spans 17 residues, from the cysteine through the phenylalanine. Only the CDR3 DNA is retained, 51 bases long and in frame from the first base. From a lookup of the germline V gene, CDR1 and CDR2 are SGHDN and FVKESK.

The library came from 5' RACE. These reads were obtained on an Illumina HiSeq 2500. A second PCR of about 7 to 12 cycles was performed with a sample-barcoded 5' primer and a J-beta primer mix. Each TCR beta cDNA molecule received a unique molecular identifier from a template-switch 5' adaptor carrying 12 random nucleotides. Each sample yielded at least 3 million CDR3-containing paired-end reads. All of the RNA was converted into first-strand cDNA using the Mint cDNA synthesis kit, with a TRBC-specific oligonucleotide serving as the primer. Following uracil-DNA glycosylase treatment, all cDNA underwent a first 18-cycle PCR with the universal primers M1SS and BC2_uni_R. On the study's bioinformatics: Normalization of each sample was performed by random selection of 1 million high-quality reads, each carrying a distinct molecular identifier. Reads with shared molecular identifiers were discarded instead of being binned into consensus sequences. CDR3 identification, clonotype clustering and error correction used MiTCR with a Q25 quality threshold and the strictest error-elimination algorithm. Lower-bound total TCR beta diversity was estimated with a nonparametric unseen species model using Euler transformation. Starting from the raw public reads, TCRdb applied fastp trimming at Q25, assembled clones with MiXCR and retained in-frame beta chains. CDR3 protein duplicates are merged, each entry listing the most common genes and DNA. These V and J calls derive from TCRdb rather than the authors' analysis. Across this sample there are approximately 830,000 distinct CDR3 sequences, with 60% to 80% seen only once. The leading ten clones occupy around a quarter of the sample.

This entry belongs to a study of blood T cells in healthy people across ages (dated by TCRdb to the mid-2010s). Study-wide context: Template switching captured roughly one uniquely barcoded TCR beta cDNA molecule per two T cells in model experiments. Using deep sequencing normalized with unique cDNA molecular identifiers, the study measured how TCR beta repertoire diversity changes with age. The donors were divided into four age groups: young (average roughly 15 years), middle-aged (under 40), aged (approximately 64) and long-lived (roughly 82). To avoid experimental bias, donors of different ages were randomly spread across the sequencing lanes. Two additional independent replicas of 1 million unique cDNA reads from the same blood draw were analyzed for two donors (one aged 18 to 29 and one aged 80 or older). General conclusions and limits of the study: The percentage of naive T cells measured by flow cytometry correlated strongly with observed TCR beta diversity. Because profiling used bulk unsorted PBMCs, naive and antigen-experienced compartments could not be compared conclusively. Compared with the aged group, the long-lived group had more naive CD4+ T cells, fewer expanded clones and increased TCR diversity, a pattern suggesting age selection. Observed TCR beta diversity per million T cells fell roughly linearly with age, and a significant reduction was already apparent by age around 44. Because the CMV infection status of the donors was unknown, age-related changes in expanded clonotypes may potentially have been confounded. Total diversity estimates from one million sequenced T cells were considered lower bounds and underestimates.

The sequencing sample was made of blood. This sequence was found in a man between 25 and 39 years old in good health. The V and J segments used are TRBV14 and TRBJ2-2; the D gene is possibly TRBD1 or TRBD2, with 5 bases matching each. The CDR3 protein is CASSPLTGTPNTGELFF. Read as DNA, the sequence is TGTGCCAGCAGCCCTCTAACTGGGACGCCAAACACCGGGGAGTTGTTTTTT.